This T cell receptor beta chain was retrieved from a study of blood T cell repertoires in COVID-19. This clone is a singleton in its sample. In the original processing: Cell counts per sample came from amplifying reference gene primers. TCRdb keeps only in-frame clones here, not all; method: immunoSEQ multiplex PCR. For V, J and clone size, that table is used; D and trimming come from the DNA. Seen here are a few hundred thousand clones, about nine tenths observed once, and the top ten hold less than 1.5%. The CDR3 covers 15 residues. Deletions cut 7 bases from V and 1 base from J, with 14 bases between. Germline V gives CDR1 SGHTS, CDR2 YDEGEE.

The sample was PBMCs or T cells enriched from blood (not recorded which). The chain combines TRBV5-8 with TRBJ2-2; possibly TRBD1 for D (6 bases). This sequence originates from a man younger than 45 who had recovered from COVID-19. DNA of the CDR3: TGTGCCAGCCCCAAACAGGGTCTGAACACCGGGGAGCTGTTTTTT. Translation gives CASPKQGLNTGELFF.